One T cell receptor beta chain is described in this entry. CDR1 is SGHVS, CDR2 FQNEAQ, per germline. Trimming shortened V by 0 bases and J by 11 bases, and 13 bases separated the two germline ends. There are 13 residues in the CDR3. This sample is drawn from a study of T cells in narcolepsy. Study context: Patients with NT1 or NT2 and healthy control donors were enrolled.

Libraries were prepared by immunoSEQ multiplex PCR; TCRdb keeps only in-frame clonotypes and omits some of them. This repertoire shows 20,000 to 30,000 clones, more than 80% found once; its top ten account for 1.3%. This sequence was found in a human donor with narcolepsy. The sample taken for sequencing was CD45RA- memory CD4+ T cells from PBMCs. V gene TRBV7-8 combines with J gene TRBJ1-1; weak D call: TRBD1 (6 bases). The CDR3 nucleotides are TGTGCCAGCAGCTTAGCGAACAGGGAGGGGGCTTTCTTT. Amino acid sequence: CASSLANREGAFF.